A selection of T cell receptor beta chains follows, all from one sample in a study of blood T cell repertoires in COVID-19. Method: immunoSEQ multiplex PCR; TCRdb's copy keeps in-frame clones and lacks some. The profile shows approximately 160,000 clones, around 85% of them singletons. The sample was peripheral blood. These receptors all come from a man in his sixties with active or convalescent COVID-19. CDR3s include the opening cysteine and the closing phenylalanine or tryptophan. The D gene is left open where the match is weak. Size is stated for part of the rows, as once, few or many counts, or as a class when the clone is expanded.

v_call	clone_size	j_call	d_call	cdr3_nt	cdr3_aa
TRBV2	-	TRBJ1-1	TRBD1	TGTGCCAGCAAGGGACAGGGGACTGAAGCTTTCTTT	CASKGQGTEAFF
TRBV14	-	TRBJ2-1	-	TGTGCCAGCAGCCAAGTAGCGGCCTCCTACAATGAGCAGTTCTTC	CASSQVAASYNEQFF
TRBV12-3/TRBV12-4	-	TRBJ1-1	-	TGTGCCAGCAGTTCAAACATGAACACTGAAGCTTTCTTT	CASSSNMNTEAFF
TRBV5-4	-	TRBJ2-1	TRBD1	TGTGCCAGCAGCGTGGGACAGGGTACCTACAATGAGCAGTTCTTC	CASSVGQGTYNEQFF
TRBV11-2	-	TRBJ2-7	TRBD1	TGTGCCAGCAGCCACGGGGCCACAGGGGGTGACGAGCAGTACTTC	CASSHGATGGDEQYF
TRBV12-3/TRBV12-4	-	TRBJ2-1	-	TGTGCCAGCAGCACCTACAGGGAGACCCCTTTCTTC	CASSTYRETPFF
TRBV11-2	-	TRBJ2-7	-	TGTGCCAGCAGCATATCCGGGACTCTATACGAGCAGTACTTC	CASSISGTLYEQYF
TRBV3-1/TRBV3-2	-	TRBJ1-5	-	TGTGCCAGCAGCCCCCGAGGGGGTAATCAGCCCCAGCATTTT	CASSPRGGNQPQHF
TRBV7-9	-	TRBJ1-1	-	TGTGCCAGCAGCTTACAGGCAAACACTGAAGCTTTCTTT	CASSLQANTEAFF
TRBV9	-	TRBJ2-7	TRBD2	TGTGCCAGCAGCGAGACTAGCGGGGGGTACGAGCAGTACTTC	CASSETSGGYEQYF
TRBV9	-	TRBJ2-3	-	TGTGCCAGCAGCCCAGTAGCGTCCAGCACAGATACGCAGTATTTT	CASSPVASSTDTQYF
TRBV7-9	-	TRBJ2-2	TRBD2	TGTGCCAGCAGCTTATTAGCGGGAGGTCCCGGGGAGCTGTTTTTT	CASSLLAGGPGELFF
TRBV6-6	-	TRBJ2-5	-	TGTGCCAGCAGTTACTCCGGGATTGGTGGGGAGACCCAGTACTTC	CASSYSGIGGETQYF
TRBV15	-	TRBJ1-6	-	TGTGCCACCAGCCCAACGCAGGGCTATAATTCACCCCTCCACTTT	CATSPTQGYNSPLHF
TRBV21-1	once	TRBJ2-7	-	TGTGCCAGCATCCAAAGGGAACTAGCGGGAGGCCGCGGCATATACGAGCAGTACTTC	CASIQRELAGGRGIYEQYF
TRBV6-6	-	TRBJ1-6	-	TGTGCCAGCGCCGGGAACAATAATTCACCCCTCCACTTT	CASAGNNNSPLHF
TRBV6-5	-	TRBJ1-1	TRBD1	TGTGCCAGCATAGGACAGGAGAACACTGAAGCTTTCTTT	CASIGQENTEAFF
TRBV5-1	-	TRBJ2-7	-	TGCGCCAGCAGCCTTACAATGTCCTACGAGCAGTACTTC	CASSLTMSYEQYF
TRBV19	-	TRBJ1-5	-	TGTGCCAGTAGCAATCTTGACAGTTATAGCAATCAGCCCCAGCATTTT	CASSNLDSYSNQPQHF
TRBV3-1/TRBV3-2	-	TRBJ2-7	TRBD2	TGTGCCAGCAGCCCCGTTACTAGCGGGAGCTACGAGCAGTACTTC	CASSPVTSGSYEQYF
TRBV6-2/TRBV6-3	-	TRBJ1-1	TRBD1	TGTGCCAGCAGTTTGGACTTCAGTTCCCCGACGCGGACAGGGAGGGATACTGAAGCTTTCTTT	CASSLDFSSPTRTGRDTEAFF
TRBV25-1	once	TRBJ2-2	TRBD2	TGTGCCAGCAGTGAATCCGGGCCAGCGGGAGTGGGTAGCGGGGAGCTGTTTTTT	CASSESGPAGVGSGELFF
TRBV9	-	TRBJ2-7	TRBD1	TGTGCCAGCAGCCCGCGGACAGGGACCGGCGAGCAGTACTTC	CASSPRTGTGEQYF
TRBV2	once	TRBJ2-3	-	TGTGCCAGCAGTGAAAGATCGGGTAGTTTCCCAGATACGCAGTATTTT	CASSERSGSFPDTQYF
TRBV7-6	-	TRBJ2-5	TRBD2	TGTGCCAGCAGCTTAGTGGGACTAGCGGGGAAAGAGACCCAGTACTTC	CASSLVGLAGKETQYF
TRBV7-9	-	TRBJ1-6	TRBD1	TGTGCCAGCAGCCGGGGGGGGACAGATAATTCACCCCTCCACTTT	CASSRGGTDNSPLHF
TRBV3-1/TRBV3-2	once	TRBJ2-6	-	TGTGCCAGCAGCCCTTCCGGGACACCCTCTGGGGCCAACGTCCTGACTTTC	CASSPSGTPSGANVLTF
TRBV5-4	-	TRBJ2-7	TRBD1	TGTGCCAGCAGCCCCGGGACAGCCTACGAGCAGTACTTC	CASSPGTAYEQYF
TRBV6-5	-	TRBJ2-7	-	TGTGCCAGCAGTTATCGACACCCGTCCTCCTACGAGCAGTACTTC	CASSYRHPSSYEQYF
TRBV2	-	TRBJ2-1	TRBD2	TGTGCCAGCAGTGAAAGCGGGAGTCGGTACAATGAGCAGTTCTTC	CASSESGSRYNEQFF
TRBV14	-	TRBJ2-7	-	TGTGCCAGCAGCCTCAGGGAACCAGGGGGGTACGAGCAGTACTTC	CASSLREPGGYEQYF
TRBV19	-	TRBJ2-7	-	TGTGCCAGTAGTATCCAGACAGGCGCCTACGAGCAGTACTTC	CASSIQTGAYEQYF
TRBV15	-	TRBJ1-2	-	TGTGCCACCAGCGAGAGCTACGTTCGTGGCTACACCTTC	CATSESYVRGYTF
TRBV14	once	TRBJ1-1	-	TGTGCCAGCAGCCAGTCACCCGGGGCTGAAGCTTTCTTT	CASSQSPGAEAFF
TRBV5-1	-	TRBJ1-3	TRBD1	TGCGCCAGCAGCCCGGGACAGGGACTTGGTGGAAACACCATATATTTT	CASSPGQGLGGNTIYF
TRBV19	-	TRBJ1-2	-	TGTGCCAGTAGTATGGGCGGGAAATATGGCTACACCTTC	CASSMGGKYGYTF
TRBV11-1	-	TRBJ2-4	-	TGTGCCAGCAGCGCCAGGGGAGCCAAAAACATTCAGTACTTC	CASSARGAKNIQYF